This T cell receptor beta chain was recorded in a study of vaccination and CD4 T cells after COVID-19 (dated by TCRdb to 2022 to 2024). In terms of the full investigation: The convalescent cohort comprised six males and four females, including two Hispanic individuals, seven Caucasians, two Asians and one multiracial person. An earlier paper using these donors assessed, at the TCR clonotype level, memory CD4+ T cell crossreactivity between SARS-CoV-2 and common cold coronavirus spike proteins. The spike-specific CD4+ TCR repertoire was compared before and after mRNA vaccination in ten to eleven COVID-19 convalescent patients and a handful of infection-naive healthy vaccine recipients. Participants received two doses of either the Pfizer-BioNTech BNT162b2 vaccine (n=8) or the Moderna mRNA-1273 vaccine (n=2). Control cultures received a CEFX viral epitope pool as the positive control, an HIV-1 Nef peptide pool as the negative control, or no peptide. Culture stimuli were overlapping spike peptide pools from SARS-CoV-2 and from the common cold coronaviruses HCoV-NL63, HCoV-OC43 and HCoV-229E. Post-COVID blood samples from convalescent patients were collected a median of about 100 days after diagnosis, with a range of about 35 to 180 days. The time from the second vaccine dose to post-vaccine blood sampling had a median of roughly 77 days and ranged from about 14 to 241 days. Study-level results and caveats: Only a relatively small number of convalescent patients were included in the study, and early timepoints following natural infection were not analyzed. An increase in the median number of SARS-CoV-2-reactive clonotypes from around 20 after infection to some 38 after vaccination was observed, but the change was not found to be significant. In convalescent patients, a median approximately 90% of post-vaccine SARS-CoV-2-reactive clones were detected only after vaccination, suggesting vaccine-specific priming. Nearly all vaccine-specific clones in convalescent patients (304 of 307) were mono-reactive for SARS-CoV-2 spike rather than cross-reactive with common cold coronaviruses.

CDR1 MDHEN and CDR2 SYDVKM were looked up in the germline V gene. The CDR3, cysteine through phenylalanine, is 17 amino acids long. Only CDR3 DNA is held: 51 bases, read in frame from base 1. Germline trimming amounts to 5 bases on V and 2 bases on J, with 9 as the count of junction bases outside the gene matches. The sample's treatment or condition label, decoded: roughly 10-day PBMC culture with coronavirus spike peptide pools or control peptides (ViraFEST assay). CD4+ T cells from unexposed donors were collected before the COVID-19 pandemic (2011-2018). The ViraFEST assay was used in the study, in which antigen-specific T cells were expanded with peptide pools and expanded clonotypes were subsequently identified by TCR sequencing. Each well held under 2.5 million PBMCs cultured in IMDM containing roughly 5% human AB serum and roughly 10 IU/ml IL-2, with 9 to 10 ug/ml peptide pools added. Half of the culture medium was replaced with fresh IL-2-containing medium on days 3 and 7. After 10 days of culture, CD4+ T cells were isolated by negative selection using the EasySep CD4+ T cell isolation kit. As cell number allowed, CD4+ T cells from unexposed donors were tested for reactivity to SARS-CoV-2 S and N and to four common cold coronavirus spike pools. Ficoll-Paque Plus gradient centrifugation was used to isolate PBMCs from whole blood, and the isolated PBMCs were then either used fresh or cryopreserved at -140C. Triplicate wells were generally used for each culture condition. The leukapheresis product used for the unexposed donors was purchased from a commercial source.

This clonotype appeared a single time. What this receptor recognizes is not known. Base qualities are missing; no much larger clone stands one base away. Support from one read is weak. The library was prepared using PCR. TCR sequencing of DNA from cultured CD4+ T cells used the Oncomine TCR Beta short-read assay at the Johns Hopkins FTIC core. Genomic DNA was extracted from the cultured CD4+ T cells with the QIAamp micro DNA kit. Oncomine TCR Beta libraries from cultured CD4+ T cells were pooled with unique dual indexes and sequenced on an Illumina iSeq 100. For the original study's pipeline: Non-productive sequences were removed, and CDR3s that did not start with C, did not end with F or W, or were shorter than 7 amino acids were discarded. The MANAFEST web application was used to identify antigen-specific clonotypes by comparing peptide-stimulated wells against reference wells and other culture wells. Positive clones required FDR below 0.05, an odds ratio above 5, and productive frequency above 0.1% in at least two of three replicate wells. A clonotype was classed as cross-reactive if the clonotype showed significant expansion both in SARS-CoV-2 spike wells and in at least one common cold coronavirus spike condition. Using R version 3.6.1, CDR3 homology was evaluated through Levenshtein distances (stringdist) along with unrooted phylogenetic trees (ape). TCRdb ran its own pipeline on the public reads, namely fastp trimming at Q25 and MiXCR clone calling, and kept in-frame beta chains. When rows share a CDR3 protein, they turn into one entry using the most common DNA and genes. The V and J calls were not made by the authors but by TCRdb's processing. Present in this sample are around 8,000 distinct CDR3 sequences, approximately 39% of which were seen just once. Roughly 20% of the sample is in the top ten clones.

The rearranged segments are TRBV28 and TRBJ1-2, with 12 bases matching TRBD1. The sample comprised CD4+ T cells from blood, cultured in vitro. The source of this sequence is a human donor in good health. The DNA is TGTGCCAGCAGTCAAGCGGGACAGGGGGCGGTAAACTATGGCTACACCTTC. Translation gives CASSQAGQGAVNYGYTF.